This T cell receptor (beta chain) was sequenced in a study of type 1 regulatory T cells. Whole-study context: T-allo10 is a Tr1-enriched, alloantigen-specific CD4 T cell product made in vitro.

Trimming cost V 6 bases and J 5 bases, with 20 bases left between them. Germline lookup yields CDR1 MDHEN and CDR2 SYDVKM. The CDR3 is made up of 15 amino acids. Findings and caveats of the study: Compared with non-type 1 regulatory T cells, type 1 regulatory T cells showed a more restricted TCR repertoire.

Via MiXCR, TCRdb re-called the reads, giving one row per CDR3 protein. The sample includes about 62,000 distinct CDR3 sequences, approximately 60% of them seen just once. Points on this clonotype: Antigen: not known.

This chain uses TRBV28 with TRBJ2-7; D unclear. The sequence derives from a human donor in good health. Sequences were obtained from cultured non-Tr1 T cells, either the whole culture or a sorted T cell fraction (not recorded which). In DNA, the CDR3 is TGTGCCAGCAGCTCTCCTCCTACCGCCCTTAACGAGCAGTACTTC. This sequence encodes CASSSPPTALNEQYF.